This T cell receptor beta chain came from a study of blood T cells in healthy people across ages. The CDR3 contains 17 residues. V gave up 5 bases and J gave up 7 bases, with 24 bases separating them. CDR1 is SEHNR, CDR2 FQNEAQ, per germline (reference sequence). Through a sample-barcoded 5' primer and a J-beta primer mix, a second PCR was run for about 6 to 11 cycles. MiXCR, applied by TCRdb to the 5' RACE reads, yields one record per CDR3 protein. The repertoire holds approximately 800,000 distinct CDR3 sequences, with approximately 25% as singletons. These sequences were also reported in another study, on T cells of mothers and their children. From that paper: Study donors consisted of a few healthy Caucasian mothers and their six children. Input to cDNA synthesis comprised all extracted RNA, at a ratio of about 1.4 ug per 15 ul.

This sequence was found in a boy younger than 18 in good health. The chain carries TRBV7-9 and TRBJ2-1; D is uncertain. The sequencing input was blood. CDR3 bases: TGTGCCAGCAGCCCCCCGCCCGGAGCACCTCAAGGAAATGAGCAGTTCTTC. This codes for CASSPPPGAPQGNEQFF.